This entry lists 20 T cell receptor beta chains sequenced from one sample in a study of PD-1 blockade in classical Hodgkin lymphoma. Time point: cycle 4 day 1 (C4D1), after more than 5 weeks of nivolumab. Patients all relapsed after autologous stem cell transplantation, and there was variation in brentuximab vedotin exposure. Isolation of CD4+ T cells from thawed PBMCs was performed by magnetic negative selection. Repertoires were generated with immunoSEQ multiplex PCR, while TCRdb's copy carries only in-frame clones and drops some. The sample records more than 25,000 clones, 75% to 90% being singletons. The material sequenced was CD4+ T cells from blood, taken before the fourth cycle of nivolumab. These receptors were obtained from a human donor with classical Hodgkin lymphoma.

In this sample, this clone turned up once. The chain carries TRBV19 and TRBJ1-5; no firm D call. CDR1 and CDR2 from the germline V gene are LNHDA and SQIVND (reference sequence). The V end lost 5 bases, the J end lost 0 bases, and 8 bases lay between the germline ends. The CDR3 length is 14 residues. CDR3 protein: CASSAGLSNQPQHF. CDR3 in DNA: TGTGCCAGTAGTGCAGGACTTAGCAATCAGCCCCAGCATTTT.

The J gene is TRBJ1-5, the V gene TRBV7-2; no definite D call. The CDR3 has 13 amino acids. From germline, CDR1 is SGHTA and CDR2 FQGNSA. Trimming took off 2 bases at V and 5 bases at J, with 7 bases between the two ends. CDR3 region: CASSLLKDQPQHF. The CDR3 nucleotides are TGTGCCAGCAGCTTATTAAAGGATCAGCCCCAGCATTTT.

The chain couples TRBV27 to TRBJ2-3; the D gene is possibly TRBD2 (6 bases). Trimming took 0 bases from V and 3 from J, leaving 10 bases between them. This CDR3 has 15 residues. Germline V gene data show CDR1 as MNHEY and CDR2 as SMNVEV (reference sequence). CDR3 sequence (DNA): TGTGCCAGCAGTTTATCGAGGGCGGGAACAGATACGCAGTATTTT. This codes for CASSLSRAGTDTQYF.

The CDR3 sequence is CASSLREGTLSGANVLTF. The CDR3 DNA reads TGCGCCAGCAGCTTGAGGGAAGGCACTCTCTCTGGGGCCAACGTCCTGACTTTC. The chain is built from TRBV5-1 and TRBJ2-6; the D is unclear. There are 18 residues in the CDR3. Germline assignment: CDR1 SGHRS and CDR2 YFSETQ. The V end was cut by 1 base, the J end by 0 bases, with 14 bases between. Variable domain in full (rest from reference TRBV5-1 and TRBJ2-6): KAGVTQTPRYLIKTRGQQVTLSCSPISGHRSVSWYQQTPGQGLQFLFEYFSETQRNKGNFPGRFSGRQFSNSRSEMNVSTLELGDSALYLCASSLREGTLSGANVLTFGAGSRLTVL.

The chain is built from TRBV7-2 and TRBJ1-1, with D unresolved. Germline CDR1 is SGHTA and CDR2 is FQGNSA. The CDR3 runs 8 residues. The germline V and J ends were trimmed by 6 bases and 11 bases, with 4 bases remaining between them. The DNA for the CDR3 is TGTGCCAGCAGTCTGGCTTTCTTT. The encoded protein is CASSLAFF.

The V call is TRBV27, the J call TRBJ2-7; 8 positions match TRBD1. The V segment lost 5 bases and the J segment 2 bases; nucleotides outside the gene matches: 2. The CDR3 sequence is 13 residues long. The V gene's germline CDR1 is MNHEY and CDR2 SMNVEV (reference sequence). DNA for the CDR3: TGTGCCAGCAGTAGGGACAGGCCCTACGAGCAGTACTTC. It yields the protein CASSRDRPYEQYF.

This clone appeared once. J is TRBJ2-7 and V is TRBV5-8; either TRBD1 or TRBD2 may fit D (5 bases each). The CDR3 runs 15 residues. CDR1 is SGHTS and CDR2 is YDEGEE in the germline V gene. V lost 0 bases, J lost 2 bases, and 12 bases lay in between. CDR3 loop: CASSLGGGRPYEQYF. CDR3 DNA sequence: TGTGCCAGCAGCTTGGGGGGCGGGCGACCCTACGAGCAGTACTTC.

The J gene is TRBJ1-1, the V gene TRBV5-6, with D perhaps matching TRBD1 (6 bases). Trimming cost V 4 bases and J 4 bases, with 20 bases left between them. Germline CDR1 reads SGHDT; CDR2 reads YYEEEE. This CDR3 has 16 residues. The CDR3 DNA sequence: TGTGCCAGCAGCATGGAATGGTTGACAGGTCCCACTGAAGCTTTCTTT. Translation gives CASSMEWLTGPTEAFF.

The V call is TRBV5-6, the J call TRBJ2-1; 10 positions match TRBD2. The V segment lost 2 bases and the J segment 4 bases; nucleotides outside the gene matches: 3. CDR3 size: 15 residues. In germline, CDR1 is SGHDT, CDR2 YYEEEE. The CDR3 DNA reads as TGTGCCAGCAGCTTCGGACTAGCGGTATACAATGAGCAGTTCTTC. Amino acids: CASSFGLAVYNEQFF.

Worth noting for this clone: The germline gene is not matched at one end of the junction; a read error may be the cause. In DNA form, the CDR3 reads TGTGCCAGCAGCAGCGGGAGCTACTATGAGCAGTTCTTC. Protein product: CASSSGSYYEQFF. This chain connects TRBV28 to TRBJ2-1; 8 bases fit TRBD2. The CDR3 has 13 amino acids. Germline V gene data show CDR1 as MDHEN and CDR2 as SYDVKM.

The chain recombines TRBV2 with TRBJ2-7; D gene ambiguous. The CDR3 contains 12 residues. CDR1 is SNHLY, CDR2 FYNNEI, per germline. V was clipped by 5 bases and J by 4 bases, with 9 bases between them. The CDR3 reads CASSYGEYEQYF. CDR3 DNA: TGTGCCAGCAGTTACGGAGAGTACGAGCAGTACTTC.

This clone was seen a single time. CDR3 coding DNA: TGCAGCGGGTTTGGGGGGCCCAACGAGCAGTACTTC. Its translation is CSGFGGPNEQYF. This chain uses TRBV29-1 with TRBJ2-7; D tentatively fits TRBD1 or TRBD2 (6 bases each). Trimming stripped 7 bases from V and 5 bases from J, with 15 bases between. The CDR3 contains 12 residues. Germline V lookup: CDR1 SQVTM, CDR2 ANQGSEA.

This chain connects TRBV9 to TRBJ1-1; D uncertain. CDR1 and CDR2 (germline): SGDLS, YYNGEE. Deletions cut 0 bases from V and 1 base from J, with 7 bases between. There are 14 residues in the CDR3. CDR3 sequence reads: CASSVGGENTEAFF. In DNA, the CDR3 is TGTGCCAGCAGCGTAGGAGGAGAGAACACTGAAGCTTTCTTT. Based on the CDR3 plus reference TRBV9 and TRBJ1-1, the full variable domain is DSGVTQTPKHLITATGQRVTLRCSPRSGDLSVYWYQQSLDQGLQFLIQYYNGEERAKGNILERFSAQQFPDLHSELNLSSLELGDSALYFCASSVGGENTEAFFGQGTRLTVV.

This clone has a handful of counts. The chain has TRBV5-1 and TRBJ1-3; D gene unclear. The CDR3 has 17 residues. Germline V gives CDR1 SGHRS, CDR2 YFSETQ. V lost 2 bases, J lost 0 bases, and 15 bases lay in between. The CDR3 loop is CASSFLGRGHSGNTIYF. CDR3 nucleotide sequence: TGCGCCAGCAGCTTCCTAGGGCGGGGTCACTCTGGAAACACCATATATTTT. Drawing the rest from reference TRBV5-1 and TRBJ1-3, the complete variable domain is KAGVTQTPRYLIKTRGQQVTLSCSPISGHRSVSWYQQTPGQGLQFLFEYFSETQRNKGNFPGRFSGRQFSNSRSEMNVSTLELGDSALYLCASSFLGRGHSGNTIYFGEGSWLTVV.

This clone was detected only once. This rearrangement joins TRBV6-1 to TRBJ1-4, with TRBD1 as a possible D gene (5 bases). V was trimmed by 6 bases and J by 5 bases, leaving 16 bases between them. Germline-derived CDR1 and CDR2 are MNHNS and SASEGT. This CDR3 is built from 15 residues. CDR3 protein: CASRVKREGNEKLFF. The CDR3 DNA reads TGTGCCAGCAGGGTGAAGAGGGAGGGGAATGAAAAACTGTTTTTT.

This rearrangement joins TRBV5-6 to TRBJ2-7; TRBD2 matches 8 bases. J gave up 3 bases and V 3 bases, and 14 bases lay outside the gene matches. The CDR3 covers 17 residues. The germline CDR1 and CDR2 sequences are SGHDT and YYEEEE. The CDR3 here is CASSSAPGGGPLYEQYF. Here the CDR3 DNA reads TGTGCCAGCAGCTCCGCACCCGGGGGGGGGCCACTCTACGAGCAGTACTTC.

J is TRBJ2-1 and V is TRBV9, with TRBD2 identical over 8 bases. The CDR3 spans 16 residues. Germline values: CDR1 SGDLS, CDR2 YYNGEE. V trimming: 4 bases; J trimming: 3 bases; junction bases outside the gene matches: 9. The CDR3 is CASSPRGLAGYNEQFF. Here the CDR3 DNA reads TGTGCCAGCAGCCCCCGGGGGCTAGCGGGCTACAATGAGCAGTTCTTC.

The chain recombines TRBV27 with TRBJ2-1; the match to TRBD2 covers 9 bases. Germline-derived CDR1 and CDR2 are MNHEY and SMNVEV (reference sequence). CDR3 length: 16 amino acids. V gave up 2 bases and J gave up 4 bases; unmatched junction bases: 6. The CDR3 spells CASSLTGTSWYNEQFF. CDR3 nucleotides: TGTGCCAGCAGTTTAACCGGGACTAGCTGGTACAATGAGCAGTTCTTC.

The gene calls are TRBV18 and TRBJ1-5, with a tentative D call TRBD1 (5 bases). This CDR3 contains 18 residues. Trimming left V 3 bases short and J 1 base short, with 19 bases between. Germline lookup yields CDR1 KGHSH and CDR2 LQKENI. The CDR3 loop is CASSPRRDAQQSNQPQHF. Written as DNA, the CDR3 is TGTGCCAGCTCACCTCGGAGGGACGCTCAACAAAGCAATCAGCCCCAGCATTTT.

V gene TRBV5-4 combines with J gene TRBJ1-1; D is uncertain. The V gene's germline CDR1 is SGHNT and CDR2 YYREEE (reference sequence). This CDR3 has 13 amino acids. Trimming pared 0 bases from V and 1 base from J, leaving 4 bases between. This CDR3 is CASSLVPNTEAFF. In DNA, the CDR3 is TGTGCCAGCAGCTTGGTCCCGAACACTGAAGCTTTCTTT.